The subject of this entry is one TCR beta chain. Its antigen is unidentified. Constant-segment primers were used for 5'RACE, and the resulting TCR alpha and TCR beta cDNA libraries carried sample barcodes and UMIs. TCRdb reanalysed the 5' RACE reads using MiXCR and keeps one entry per CDR3 protein. Of hundreds of thousands of distinct CDR3 sequences listed, 15% to 20% are singletons. The CDR3 is 15 amino acids. With V trimmed by 1 base and J by 7 bases, 6 bases remained unmatched. Per the germline V gene, CDR1 is KGHDR and CDR2 is SFDVKD. The sample comes from a study of T-cell memory formation after mild COVID-19. Findings and caveats of the study: CD4/CD8 balance characterized clones contracting day 15 to 85, and CD4+ skew characterized later expanders. Among CD4+ contracting clones, most were CM and EM, and CD8+ ones EMRA.

The chain couples TRBV24-1 to TRBJ2-1; 7 bases are shared with TRBD1. This sequence was found in a man between 18 and 35 years old who had mild COVID-19 (a few samples of this study predate the infection). Cell type and time point are not known. The sequenced sample consisted of PBMCs or a T cell subset sorted from them (not recorded which). CDR3 in amino acids: CATSDLGGAGNEQFF. The CDR3 DNA is TGTGCCACCAGTGATTTAGGGGGCGCGGGTAATGAGCAGTTCTTC.